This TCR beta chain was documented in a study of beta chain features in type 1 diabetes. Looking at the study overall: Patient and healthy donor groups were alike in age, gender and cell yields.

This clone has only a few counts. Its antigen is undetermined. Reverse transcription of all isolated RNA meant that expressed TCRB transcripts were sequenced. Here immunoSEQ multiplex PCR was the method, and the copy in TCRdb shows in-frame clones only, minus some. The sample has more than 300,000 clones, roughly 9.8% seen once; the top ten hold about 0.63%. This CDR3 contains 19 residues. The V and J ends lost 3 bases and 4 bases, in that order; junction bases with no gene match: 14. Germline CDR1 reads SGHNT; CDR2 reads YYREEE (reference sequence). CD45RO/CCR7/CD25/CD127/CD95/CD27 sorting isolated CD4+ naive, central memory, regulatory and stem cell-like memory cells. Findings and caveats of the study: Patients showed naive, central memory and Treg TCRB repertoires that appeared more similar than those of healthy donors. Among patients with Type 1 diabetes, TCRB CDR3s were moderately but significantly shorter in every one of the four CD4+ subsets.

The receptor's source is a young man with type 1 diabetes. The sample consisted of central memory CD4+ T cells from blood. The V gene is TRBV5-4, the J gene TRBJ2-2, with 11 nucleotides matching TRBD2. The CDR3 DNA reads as TGTGCCAGCAGCTCCTGGGGTAGCGGGAGGGCCGGATCCACCGGGGAGCTGTTTTTT. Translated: CASSSWGSGRAGSTGELFF.